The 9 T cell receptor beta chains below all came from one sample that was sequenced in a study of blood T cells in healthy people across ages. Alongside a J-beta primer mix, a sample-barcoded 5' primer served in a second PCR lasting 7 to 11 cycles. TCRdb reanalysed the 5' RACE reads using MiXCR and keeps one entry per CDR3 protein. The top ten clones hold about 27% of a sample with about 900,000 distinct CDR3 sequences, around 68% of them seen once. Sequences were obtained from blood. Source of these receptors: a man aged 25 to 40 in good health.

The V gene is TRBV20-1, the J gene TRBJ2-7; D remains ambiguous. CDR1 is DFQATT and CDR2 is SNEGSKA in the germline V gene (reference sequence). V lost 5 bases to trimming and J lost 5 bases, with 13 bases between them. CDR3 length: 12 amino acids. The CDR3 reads CSAYQNSDEQYF. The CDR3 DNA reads TGCAGTGCTTACCAGAATTCCGACGAGCAGTACTTC.

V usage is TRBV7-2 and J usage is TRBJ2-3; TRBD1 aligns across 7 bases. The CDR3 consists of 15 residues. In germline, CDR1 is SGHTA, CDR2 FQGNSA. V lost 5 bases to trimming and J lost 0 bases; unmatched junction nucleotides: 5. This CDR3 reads CASSKGGHSTDTQYF. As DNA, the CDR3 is TGTGCCAGCAGCAAAGGGGGCCATAGCACAGATACGCAGTATTTT.

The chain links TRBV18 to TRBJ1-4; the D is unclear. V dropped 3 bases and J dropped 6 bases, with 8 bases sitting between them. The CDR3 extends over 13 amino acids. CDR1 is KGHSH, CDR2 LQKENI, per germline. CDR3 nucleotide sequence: TGTGCCAGCTCACCCAGGAAGGATGAAAAACTGTTTTTT. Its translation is CASSPRKDEKLFF.

The CDR3 nucleotides read TGTGCCAGCAGCTTAGAGGAGCTCCGCTATGGCTACACCTTC. It encodes CASSLEELRYGYTF. The chain couples TRBV7-9 to TRBJ1-2; D gene unclear. This CDR3 contains 14 residues. The ends were cut back, 1 base at V and 4 bases at J, with 10 bases in the middle. Germline V CDR1 and CDR2: SEHNR, FQNEAQ (reference sequence).

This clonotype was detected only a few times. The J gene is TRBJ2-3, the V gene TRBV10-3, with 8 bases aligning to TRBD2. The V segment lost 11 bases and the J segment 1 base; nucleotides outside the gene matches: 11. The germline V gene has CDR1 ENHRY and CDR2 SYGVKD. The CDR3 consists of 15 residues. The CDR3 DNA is TGTGCCTCCCACCCGGGGGGGCTCCGCACAGATACGCAGTATTTT. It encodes CASHPGGLRTDTQYF.

The CDR3 bases are TGTGCCAGCAGCCCATCCGGTGGACAGGGAGGTTTCCTCTACGAGCAGTACTTC. This gives the protein CASSPSGGQGGFLYEQYF. The chain links TRBV7-9 to TRBJ2-4; 8 bases agree with TRBD1. The end of the DNA aligns better with TRBJ2-7, so the J call may be wrong. CDR1 and CDR2 from the germline V gene are SEHNR and FQNEAQ (reference sequence). The CDR3 sequence is 18 residues long.

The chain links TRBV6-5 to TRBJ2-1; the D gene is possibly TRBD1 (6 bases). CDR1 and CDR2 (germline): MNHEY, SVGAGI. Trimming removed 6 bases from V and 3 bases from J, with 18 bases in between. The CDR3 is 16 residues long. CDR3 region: CASSSTTGHLYNEQFF. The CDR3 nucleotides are TGTGCCAGCAGCTCAACCACGGGACACCTCTACAATGAGCAGTTCTTC.

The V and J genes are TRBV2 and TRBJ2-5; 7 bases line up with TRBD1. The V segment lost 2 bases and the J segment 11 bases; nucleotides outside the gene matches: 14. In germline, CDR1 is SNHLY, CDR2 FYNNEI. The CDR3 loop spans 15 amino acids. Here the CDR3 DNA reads TGTGCCAGCAGTGAAACCGGGACAGTCGAATACGGGCAGTACTTC. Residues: CASSETGTVEYGQYF.

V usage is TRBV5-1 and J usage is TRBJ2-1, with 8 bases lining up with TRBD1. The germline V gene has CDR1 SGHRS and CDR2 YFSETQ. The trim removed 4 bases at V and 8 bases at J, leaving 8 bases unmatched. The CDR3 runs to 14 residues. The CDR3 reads CASSPDREKDEQFF. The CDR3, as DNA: TGCGCCAGCAGCCCGGACAGGGAAAAGGATGAGCAGTTCTTC. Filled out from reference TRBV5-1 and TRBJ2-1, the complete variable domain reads KAGVTQTPRYLIKTRGQQVTLSCSPISGHRSVSWYQQTPGQGLQFLFEYFSETQRNKGNFPGRFSGRQFSNSRSEMNVSTLELGDSALYLCASSPDREKDEQFFGPGTRLTVL.